This T cell receptor (beta chain) came from a study of metastatic and nonmetastatic thyroid tumors. Across the study: Comparative analysis of repertoires was undertaken across blood and tumor or nodule tissue obtained from malignant and benign thyroid patients.

Thyroid surgery had not been preceded by any treatment in any patient. This CDR3 is built from 13 residues. Trimming removed 2 bases from V and 9 bases from J; junction bases left unmatched: 8. Germline V gives CDR1 DFQATT, CDR2 SNEGSKA (reference sequence). Study-wide findings and caveats: According to reports, the diversity of TCR beta was significantly higher in malignant thyroid tumors than in benign nodules, and this held in both blood and tumor samples.

This clone was picked up many times. As yet, its antigen is unknown. Study processing details: Between-group CDR3 differences, defined by clinicopathological status, yielded a distant-metastasis classifier for papillary thyroid cancer. TCRdb redid the clone calls on the PCR reads using MiXCR. These V and J calls rely on TCRdb rather than the paper's analysis. The repertoire has roughly 98,000 clones, 15% of them found once; the top ten carry roughly 3.9%. The source material was blood. This chain links TRBV20-1 with TRBJ2-7; 9 bases line up with TRBD1. The TCR originated in a female donor with papillary thyroid cancer or a benign thyroid nodule (not recorded which). Some clones in this sample may be carry-over from other donors' samples. CDR3 sequence (DNA): TGCAGTGCTAGATCCGGGACAGGGCAAGCGCAGTACTTC. It codes for CSARSGTGQAQYF.